The 19 T cell receptor beta chains below come from one sample, sequenced in a study of blood T cell repertoires in COVID-19 (dated by TCRdb to the early 2020s). Library prep was done by the immunoSEQ multiplex PCR assay. Entries here come from immuneACCESS through TCRdb and include only in-frame sequences with V and J called. Some clones fail to appear in such tables; in the studies checked, an unresolved V gene covers under half of the shortfall, and the cause of the remainder is unknown. Within this sample are about 190,000 clones, with about 85% of them counted one time only. The ten largest clones add up to around 1.1% of the sample. Material for sequencing was peripheral blood. These receptors were taken from a man aged 30 to 45 with acute or convalescent COVID-19.

The chain couples TRBV5-6 to TRBJ2-6; a possible D gene is TRBD1 (5 bases). In germline, CDR1 is SGHDT, CDR2 YYEEEE. Between the trimmed V and J ends, which lost 4 bases and 0 bases, there was a span of 11 bases. The CDR3 runs to 16 residues. DNA of the CDR3: TGTGCCAGCAGCCCAGGGTTTCCCTCTGGGGCCAACGTCCTGACTTTC. Translated: CASSPGFPSGANVLTF.

The V gene is TRBV6-6, the J gene TRBJ2-3; 15 bases are a match to TRBD2. CDR3 length: 16 residues. CDR1 is MNHNY and CDR2 is SVGAGI in the germline V gene (reference sequence). V dropped 4 bases and J dropped 6; count of bases not matched to a gene: 5. The CDR3 coding sequence is TGTGCCAGCAGTTTTCGGACTAGCGGGGGGGCCGATACGCAGTATTTT. Translating it yields CASSFRTSGGADTQYF.

The rearrangement joins TRBV28 to TRBJ1-1, with 8 bases lining up with TRBD1. This CDR3 has 11 amino acids. From germline, CDR1 is MDHEN and CDR2 SYDVKM. J lost 10 bases, V lost 6 bases, and 4 bases had no gene match. In DNA form, the CDR3 reads TGTGCCAGCAGAACACAGGGGGGAGCTTTCTTT. This translates into CASRTQGGAFF. The full variable domain, completed using reference TRBV28 and TRBJ1-1, is DVKVTQSSRYLVKRTGEKVFLECVQDMDHENMFWYRQDPGLGLRLIYFSYDVKMKEKGDIPEGYSVSREKKERFSLILESASTNQTSMYLCASRTQGGAFFGQGTRLTVV.

The V call is TRBV30, the J call TRBJ1-1, with D perhaps matching TRBD1 (5 bases). Germline-derived CDR1 and CDR2 are GTSNPN and SVGIG (reference sequence). The CDR3 runs 11 residues. Trimming removed 2 bases from V and 5 bases from J, with 6 bases in between. CDR3 nucleotides: TGTGCCTGGAGTCCAGGGACTGAAGCTTTCTTT. It codes for CAWSPGTEAFF.

The rearrangement links TRBV3-1 (or the pseudogene TRBV3-2) to TRBJ2-1, with TRBD2 as a possible D gene (6 bases). The germline gives CDR1 LGHDT, CDR2 YNNKEL (reference sequence). There are 16 residues in the CDR3. V lost 0 bases and J 7 bases, leaving 16 bases between the germline ends. The CDR3 sequence is CASSQEEVVRGNEQFF. DNA of the CDR3: TGTGCCAGCAGCCAAGAGGAAGTAGTACGGGGGAATGAGCAGTTCTTC.

V is TRBV7-9 and J is TRBJ2-7; 7 bases are shared with TRBD1. The CDR3 loop spans 13 amino acids. Germline values: CDR1 SEHNR, CDR2 FQNEAQ (reference sequence). Trimming cost V 4 bases and J 5 bases; bases outside gene matches: 5. The DNA for the CDR3 is TGTGCCAGCAGCTCGAAACAGGGGCACGAGCAGTACTTC. It specifies CASSSKQGHEQYF.

The chain combines TRBV6-2 or TRBV6-3 with TRBJ1-4; 8 nucleotides line up with TRBD1. With V trimmed by 6 bases and J by 11 bases, 11 bases remained unmatched. This CDR3 has 14 amino acids. The germline V gene encodes CDR1 MNHEY and CDR2 SVGEGT. The CDR3 region has the DNA TGTGCCAGCAGCGGACAGGGCCTTGGGATGAAACTGTTTTTT. Residues: CASSGQGLGMKLFF.

The rearrangement joins TRBV14 to TRBJ1-1, with TRBD1 matching over 10 bases. CDR1 is SGHDN and CDR2 is FVKESK in the germline V gene. The CDR3 is 15 amino acids. Trimming took 4 bases from V and 0 from J; bases not matched to a gene: 2. Here the CDR3 reads CASSRQGALNTEAFF. The CDR3 coding sequence is TGTGCCAGCAGCCGACAGGGGGCCTTGAACACTGAAGCTTTCTTT.

The rearrangement uses TRBV4-2 and TRBJ2-2; TRBD2 agrees at 7 bases. The CDR3 has 15 residues. J was trimmed by 7 bases and V by 4 bases; bases with no gene match: 9. In germline, CDR1 is LGHNA, CDR2 YNFKEQ. CDR3 in DNA: TGTGCCAGCAGCCCCGAGGGCGGGAGTAGCGGGGAGCTGTTTTTT. Residues: CASSPEGGSSGELFF.

The rearrangement joins TRBV3-1 (or the pseudogene TRBV3-2) to TRBJ2-3; D possibly corresponds to TRBD1 (5 bases). Trimming took off 4 bases at V and 2 bases at J, with 16 bases between the two ends. Germline V gene sequence: CDR1 LGHDT, CDR2 YNNKEL (reference sequence). This CDR3 has 16 amino acids. The CDR3 here is CASSPLSGRITDTQYF. The CDR3 DNA follows: TGTGCCAGCAGCCCACTTTCAGGGCGGATCACAGATACGCAGTATTTT.

The CDR3 nucleotides are TGCGCCAGCAGCCCGGGGCCGGGACAACCAAATCAGCCCCAGCATTTT. This sequence encodes CASSPGPGQPNQPQHF. The V call is TRBV5-1, the J call TRBJ1-5, with D possibly being TRBD1 (6 bases). CDR1 and CDR2 from the germline V gene are SGHRS and YFSETQ. This CDR3 comprises 16 residues. V shed 4 bases and J shed 4 bases, with 18 bases lying between them.

The V gene is TRBV30, the J gene TRBJ2-7; tentative D call: TRBD2 (5 bases). In germline, CDR1 is GTSNPN, CDR2 SVGIG (reference sequence). Trimming took off 8 bases at V and 7 bases at J, with 27 bases between the two ends. The CDR3 contains 15 residues. The DNA of the CDR3 is TGTGCCGGGGAAGGACGCCGTGGGGTATCGGGAGAGCAGTACTTC. Translating it yields CAGEGRRGVSGEQYF.

V gene TRBV30 combines with J gene TRBJ1-5; TRBD1 aligns across 7 bases. CDR1 GTSNPN and CDR2 SVGIG come from the germline V gene (reference sequence). V shed 5 bases, J shed 0 bases, and the junction held 4 bases outside the gene matches. The CDR3 covers 14 residues. The CDR3 coding sequence is TGTGCCTGGCCGGGACAGTATAGCAATCAGCCCCAGCATTTT. It is translated as CAWPGQYSNQPQHF. Using reference TRBV30 and TRBJ1-5 for the parts outside the CDR3, the full variable domain is SQTIHQWPATLVQPVGSPLSLECTVEGTSNPNLYWYRQAAGRGLQLLFYSVGIGQISSEVPQNLSASRPQDRQFILSSKKLLLSDSGFYLCAWPGQYSNQPQHFGDGTRLSIL.

This rearrangement joins TRBV5-6 to TRBJ1-4, with TRBD1 matching over 11 bases. V gave up 2 bases and J gave up 4 bases; unmatched junction bases: 7. CDR3 length: 17 amino acids. Germline assignment: CDR1 SGHDT and CDR2 YYEEEE. DNA for the CDR3: TGTGCCAGCAGCTTTTTCCGGACAGGGGGCCGTAATGAAAAACTGTTTTTT. This encodes CASSFFRTGGRNEKLFF.

This chain uses TRBV7-3 with TRBJ2-1; TRBD2 agrees at 8 bases. The CDR3 length is 15 residues. Germline assignment: CDR1 SGHTA and CDR2 FQGTGA. V was pared by 3 bases and J by 7 bases, with 8 bases of the junction left unmatched. The CDR3 DNA follows: TGTGCCAGCAGCTTTAGCAGCGGGAGATATAATGAGCAGTTCTTC. Encoded protein: CASSFSSGRYNEQFF.

The V and J genes are TRBV28 and TRBJ2-3, with D possibly being TRBD1 (7 bases). Germline values: CDR1 MDHEN, CDR2 SYDVKM. The CDR3 covers 13 residues. Trimming removed 8 bases at V and 6 bases at J, with 15 bases between. CDR3 in amino acids: CASGRGAGDTQYF. The CDR3 DNA is TGTGCCAGCGGCAGGGGGGCCGGGGATACGCAGTATTTT.

V and J are TRBV19 and TRBJ1-5, with D hard to call. The CDR3 length is 13 residues. The germline V gene has CDR1 LNHDA and CDR2 SQIVND (reference sequence). V gave up 7 bases and J gave up 7 bases, with 14 bases separating them. The CDR3 nucleotides are TGTGCCAGTACCGACGTAGCGGGGCAGCCCCAGCATTTT. Amino acid sequence: CASTDVAGQPQHF.

The chain has TRBV5-6 and TRBJ1-1; tentatively, D is TRBD1 (6 bases). Trimming removed 10 bases from V and 8 bases from J, with 15 bases in between. This CDR3 is 11 amino acids long. Germline assignment: CDR1 SGHDT and CDR2 YYEEEE. The CDR3 reads CAVGAGTEAFF. CDR3 nucleotides: TGTGCCGTGGGGGCGGGTACCGAAGCTTTCTTT.

This clone has a single count. The chain combines TRBV3-1 (or the pseudogene TRBV3-2) with TRBJ1-4; D remains ambiguous. The CDR3 length is 14 residues. The ends were cut back, 1 base at V and 0 bases at J, with 3 bases in the middle. Germline V lookup: CDR1 LGHDT, CDR2 YNNKEL (reference sequence). The DNA for the CDR3 is TGTGCCAGCAGCCAAGCTGCAACTAATGAAAAACTGTTTTTT. This translates into CASSQAATNEKLFF.